This entry features one TCR beta chain sequence. These data belong to a study of lymphopenia after photon versus proton radiotherapy. The CDR3 contains 16 residues. The J segment lost 9 bases and the V segment lost 4 bases, leaving 13 bases of the junction unmatched. CDR1 is MGHRA and CDR2 is YSYEKL in the germline V gene. Using immunoSEQ multiplex PCR, the repertoire was profiled, and TCRdb retains in-frame clones only, with some absent. The sample lists some 29,000 clones; approximately 86% were seen once. The rearrangement joins TRBV4-1 to TRBJ2-1, with 9 bases that match TRBD1. This clonotype was obtained from a woman aged 60-70 years with cholangiocarcinoma. Some clones in this sample may be carry-over from other donors' samples. This specimen consisted of peripheral blood, obtained from a patient treated with proton-based radiotherapy. DNA of the CDR3: TGCGCCAGCAGCCCCGCCTACTCACAGGGGGCAGGTGAGCAGTTCTTC. Translation: CASSPAYSQGAGEQFF.